This record covers a single TCR beta chain. This entry comes from a study of T cell changes during pregnancy in multiple sclerosis. Generated by immunoSEQ multiplex PCR, the TCRdb table keeps only in-frame clones and is missing some. The sample shows roughly 64,000 clones, around 96% of them seen only once. This clonotype originated in a female donor with multiple sclerosis, enrolled in a pregnancy study. This material consisted of CD8+ T cells from peripheral blood mononuclear cells, taken after pregnancy.

For the CDR3, the DNA is TGTGCCACCAGCGCGAGGGGGGGCGTGTACGAGCAGTACTTC. It yields the protein CATSARGGVYEQYF. This rearrangement joins TRBV15 to TRBJ2-7; weak D call: TRBD2 (7 bases). The CDR3 length is 14 residues. Germline loops: CDR1 LNHNV, CDR2 YYDKDF (reference sequence). Trimming removed 5 bases from V and 4 bases from J, with 15 bases in between.